This T cell receptor (beta chain) is from a study of blood T cell repertoires in COVID-19. Study-level information: Samples came from the United States, Italy and Spain, spanning acute and convalescent COVID-19. Nucleic acid was either cDNA or gDNA, and it came from T cells, B-cell-depleted T cells, or PBMCs.

The CDR3 has 15 amino acids. V lost 4 bases to trimming and J lost 6 bases, with 19 bases between them. CDR1 and CDR2 (germline): SGHRS, YFSETQ. Measured with immunoSEQ multiplex PCR; TCRdb has only the in-frame clones, and not every one. The table shows 200,000 to 300,000 clones, with around four fifths occurring only once. This TCR was sampled from a woman aged 55-75 years with active or convalescent COVID-19. Sequencing was carried out using peripheral blood. The chain employs TRBV5-1 and TRBJ1-1; no definite D call. CDR3: CASSPTDSLGAEAFF. The DNA of the CDR3 is TGCGCCAGCAGCCCCACGGACTCCCTCGGTGCTGAAGCTTTCTTT.